The entry below gives a single T cell receptor (beta chain) sequence along with its context. TCRdb keeps only in-frame clones here, not all; method: immunoSEQ multiplex PCR. The top ten hold about 0.4% of the sample, which has some 76,000 clones, roughly 94% seen once. The source of the sample is a study of technical replicates of blood from four donors. Trimming pared 4 bases from V and 0 bases from J, leaving 13 bases between. The germline gives CDR1 SQVTM, CDR2 ANQGSEA. The CDR3 totals 14 residues. The chain links TRBV29-1 to TRBJ2-7; D unclear. The sample consisted of T cells isolated from PBMCs. The sequence derives from a human donor in good health. Written as DNA, the CDR3 is TGCAGCGTTGTTAATCTCAGAAGCTCCTACGAGCAGTACTTC. It translates to CSVVNLRSSYEQYF.